What follows describes a single TCR beta chain. Per the germline V gene, CDR1 is SGHAT and CDR2 is FQDESV (reference sequence). Trimming shortened V by 5 bases and J by 3 bases, and 18 bases separated the two germline ends. The CDR3 is 16 amino acids. This entry comes from a study of blood T cells in healthy people across ages. Donors were systemically healthy Caucasian individuals from Russia aged 6 to 90 years. PCR was performed a second time for about 6 to 12 cycles using a sample-barcoded 5' primer and a J-beta primer mix. TCRdb re-called the 5' RACE reads through MiXCR, storing one row per CDR3 protein. The sample consists of hundreds of thousands of distinct CDR3 sequences, roughly 44% of them appearing once.

Sequencing used blood. This clonotype was obtained from a man in his 60s in good health. The chain employs TRBV11-1 and TRBJ2-3; D gene uncertain. CDR3 residues: CASSAVEAALTDTQYF. The CDR3 DNA reads as TGTGCCAGCAGCGCAGTAGAGGCAGCTTTAACAGATACGCAGTATTTT.